This T cell receptor beta chain was recovered during a study of shared clonotypes between healthy human individuals. After removal of 8 bases from V and 6 bases from J, the junction contained 2 bases not matched to a gene. There are 13 residues in the CDR3. CDR1 and CDR2 (germline): ENHRY, SYGVKD. The data were produced by immunoSEQ multiplex PCR, yet TCRdb's version contains in-frame clones alone and is incomplete. Of around 750,000 clones listed, about 74% are singletons. The rearrangement uses TRBV10-3 and TRBJ2-1; TRBD1 aligns across 12 bases. Sequenced: memory CD4+ T cells sorted from blood. Specified subset: CD45RA-negative fraction. The TCR was taken from a woman in her 30s in good health. The CDR3: CAIWGQGANEQFF. The CDR3 DNA sequence: TGTGCCATCTGGGGACAGGGGGCCAATGAGCAGTTCTTC.